This TCR beta chain was recorded in a study of T cell changes during pregnancy in multiple sclerosis. Method: immunoSEQ multiplex PCR; TCRdb's copy keeps in-frame clones and lacks some. The repertoire consists of under 45,000 clones, with just under 95% occurring once and the leading ten covering approximately 0.73%. Germline loops: CDR1 LNHDA, CDR2 SQIVND (reference sequence). V lost 8 bases to trimming and J lost 2 bases, with 10 bases between them. The CDR3 spans 12 residues. The chain has TRBV19 and TRBJ2-7; D is ambiguous. The receptor was derived from a female donor with multiple sclerosis, enrolled in a pregnancy study. The sample in question was CD4+ T cells from peripheral blood mononuclear cells, obtained in the first trimester of pregnancy. The CDR3, as DNA: TGTGCCAGTGCTATCACTCCCTACGAGCAGTACTTC. It specifies CASAITPYEQYF.